The entry below gives a single T cell receptor beta chain sequence along with its context. Seattle cases were enrolled at active infection and followed longitudinally. The source of the sample is a study of blood T cell repertoires in COVID-19. As for the study in general: COVID-19 samples collected from the United States, Italy and Spain covered acute and convalescent phases. The analysed material was cDNA or gDNA that came from T cells, B-cell-depleted T cells, or PBMCs.

From germline, CDR1 is GTSNPN and CDR2 SVGIG (reference sequence). The CDR3 is 15 residues long. V lost 3 bases to trimming and J lost 10 bases; unmatched junction nucleotides: 9. Using immunoSEQ multiplex PCR, the repertoire was profiled, and TCRdb retains in-frame clones only, with some absent. Of roughly 90,000 clones listed, 89% are singletons. The chain links TRBV30 to TRBJ1-4; 12 bases align to TRBD1. Sequenced: peripheral blood. This sequence was found in a man aged 50 to 59 with COVID-19, enrolled during active disease. The CDR3: CAWSGTGGPRGKLFF. The CDR3 DNA is TGTGCCTGGAGCGGGACAGGGGGCCCCAGAGGAAAACTGTTTTTT.